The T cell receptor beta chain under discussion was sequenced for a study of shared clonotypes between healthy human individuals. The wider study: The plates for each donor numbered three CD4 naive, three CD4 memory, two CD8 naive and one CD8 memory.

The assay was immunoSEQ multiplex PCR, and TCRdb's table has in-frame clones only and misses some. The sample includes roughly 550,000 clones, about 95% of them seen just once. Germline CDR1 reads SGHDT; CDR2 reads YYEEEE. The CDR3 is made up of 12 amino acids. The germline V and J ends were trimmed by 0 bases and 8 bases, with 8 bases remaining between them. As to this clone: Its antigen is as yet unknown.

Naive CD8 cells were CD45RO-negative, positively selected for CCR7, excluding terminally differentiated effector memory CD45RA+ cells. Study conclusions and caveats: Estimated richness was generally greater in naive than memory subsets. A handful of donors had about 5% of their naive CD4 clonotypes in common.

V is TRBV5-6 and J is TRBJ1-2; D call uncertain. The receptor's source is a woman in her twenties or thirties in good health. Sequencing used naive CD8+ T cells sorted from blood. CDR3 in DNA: TGTGCCAGCAGCTTGGGGGTTATAGGCTACACCTTC. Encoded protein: CASSLGVIGYTF.